Following are 14 T cell receptor beta chains from one sample sequenced in a study of blood T cell repertoires in COVID-19. Data came from immunoSEQ multiplex PCR; TCRdb stores just in-frame clones and leaves some out. The sample has about 270,000 clones, around 81% seen once. Sequenced material: peripheral blood. The origin of the receptors is a woman between 55 and 75 years old with active or convalescent COVID-19.

V is TRBV18 and J is TRBJ1-2; 8 positions agree with TRBD1. CDR1 is KGHSH and CDR2 is LQKENI in the germline V gene. The CDR3 is 14 amino acids. J gave up 6 bases and V 5 bases, and 8 bases lay outside the gene matches. The CDR3 protein is CASSSGQGANGYTF. The CDR3 DNA sequence: TGTGCCAGCTCATCTGGACAGGGTGCAAATGGCTACACCTTC.

The chain joins TRBV19 to TRBJ2-7, with 7 bases identical to TRBD1. Per the germline V gene, CDR1 is LNHDA and CDR2 is SQIVND (reference sequence). Losses at the gene ends were 6 bases for V and 3 bases for J; bases not matched to a gene: 8. This CDR3 is built from 14 residues. CDR3 sequence reads: CASRGRDSDYEQYF. The CDR3, as DNA: TGTGCCAGTAGGGGCCGGGACAGTGACTACGAGCAGTACTTC.

The gene calls are TRBV5-1 and TRBJ2-3; 12 bases fit TRBD2. The CDR3 consists of 16 residues. With V trimmed by 3 bases and J by 5 bases, 7 bases remained unmatched. Germline V gene sequence: CDR1 SGHRS, CDR2 YFSETQ. In DNA form, the CDR3 reads TGCGCCAGCAGCTCACTAGCGGGGGGCCTGGAAGATACGCAGTATTTT. Residues: CASSSLAGGLEDTQYF.

The gene calls are TRBV7-2 and TRBJ2-1; 14 positions agree with TRBD2. After removal of 1 base from V and 13 bases from J, the junction contained 6 bases not matched to a gene. The CDR3 spans 15 residues. CDR1 SGHTA and CDR2 FQGNSA come from the germline V gene. CDR3 sequence (DNA): TGTGCCAGCAGCTTAGGAGGCGGACTAGCGGGGGGACAGTTCTTC. Translation: CASSLGGGLAGGQFF. Full variable domain (outside the CDR3, taken from reference TRBV7-2 and TRBJ2-1): GAGVSQSPSNKVTEKGKDVELRCDPISGHTALYWYRQSLGQGLEFLIYFQGNSAPDKSGLPSDRFSAERTGGSVSTLTIQRTQQEDSAVYLCASSLGGGLAGGQFFGPGTRLTVL.

This chain connects TRBV6-5 to TRBJ1-6; 10 bases match TRBD1. Per the germline V gene, CDR1 is MNHEY and CDR2 is SVGAGI. V lost 2 bases, J lost 8 bases, and 3 bases stayed unmatched. This CDR3 has 15 amino acids. Here the CDR3 DNA reads TGTGCCAGCAGTTACCGACAGGGGGCGCATTCACCCCTCCACTTT. It encodes CASSYRQGAHSPLHF.

This clone was recorded once. The chain recombines TRBV9 with TRBJ2-7; D is unclear. V lost 0 bases and J 7 bases, leaving 14 bases between the germline ends. The CDR3 runs 14 residues. The germline V gene has CDR1 SGDLS and CDR2 YYNGEE. DNA for the CDR3: TGTGCCAGCAGCGTAGCGGTGACCGGAGAAGAGCAGTACTTC. Protein product: CASSVAVTGEEQYF.

The gene calls are TRBV5-8 and TRBJ1-5; 8 bases agree with TRBD1. The CDR3 is 15 residues long. Germline loops: CDR1 SGHTS, CDR2 YDEGEE. Trimming took 4 bases from V and 7 from J; bases not matched to a gene: 10. The CDR3 is CASSVLSGGWQPQHF. For the CDR3, the DNA is TGTGCCAGCAGCGTCCTCTCAGGGGGCTGGCAGCCCCAGCATTTT.

As to this clone: Different DNA sequences within this sample yield the same CDR3. This chain connects TRBV28 to TRBJ1-2, with D tentatively TRBD1 (6 bases). The V end was cut by 2 bases, the J end by 2 bases, with 6 bases between. CDR3 length: 13 residues. The germline V gene has CDR1 MDHEN and CDR2 SYDVKM. In DNA, the CDR3 is TGTGCCAGCAGTTTAACAGGGAACTATGGCTACACCTTC. It yields the protein CASSLTGNYGYTF.

V usage is TRBV6-5 and J usage is TRBJ1-1, with 9 bases aligning to TRBD1. There are 14 residues in the CDR3. V trimming: 6 bases; J trimming: 4 bases; junction bases outside the gene matches: 6. Germline-derived CDR1 and CDR2 are MNHEY and SVGAGI. The CDR3 DNA reads TGTGCCAGCAGGGACAGGGGAGGAAGCACTGAAGCTTTCTTT. Protein product: CASRDRGGSTEAFF.

The rearrangement uses TRBV9 and TRBJ2-5; the match to TRBD2 covers 8 bases. V lost 4 bases and J lost 5; bases outside the gene matches: 10. Germline V gene sequence: CDR1 SGDLS, CDR2 YYNGEE. The CDR3 sequence is 15 residues long. CDR3 in amino acids: CASSLSGGGRETQYF. CDR3 coding DNA: TGTGCCAGCAGCCTGTCCGGCGGGGGGAGGGAGACCCAGTACTTC.

This clone was detected once. The chain employs TRBV3-1 (or the pseudogene TRBV3-2) and TRBJ1-5; D might be TRBD1 (5 bases). This CDR3 contains 12 residues. Trimming cost V 4 bases and J 5 bases, with 6 bases left between them. Germline V gene data show CDR1 as LGHDT and CDR2 as YNNKEL (reference sequence). The CDR3 DNA is TGTGCCAGCAGCCCAGGGCATCAGCCCCAGCATTTT. Encoded protein: CASSPGHQPQHF.

CDR3: CASSSGTIYEQYF. For the CDR3, the DNA is TGTGCCAGCAGTTCCGGGACAATTTACGAGCAGTACTTC. The chain recombines TRBV6-5 with TRBJ2-7; D is perhaps TRBD1 (6 bases). CDR1 and CDR2 (germline): MNHEY, SVGAGI. The germline V and J ends were trimmed by 4 bases and 4 bases, with 11 bases remaining between them. CDR3 size: 13 residues.

The rearrangement joins TRBV6-5 to TRBJ1-1; perhaps TRBD1 as D (6 bases). The germline gives CDR1 MNHEY, CDR2 SVGAGI. The V end lost 2 bases, the J end lost 5 bases, and 9 bases lay between the germline ends. The CDR3 covers 13 residues. The CDR3 loop is CASSYKGTTEAFF. The DNA for the CDR3 is TGTGCCAGCAGTTACAAAGGGACAACTGAAGCTTTCTTT.

This chain links TRBV5-1 with TRBJ2-1; maybe TRBD2 (7 bases). This CDR3 spans 15 amino acids. The germline V gene encodes CDR1 SGHRS and CDR2 YFSETQ. V was trimmed by 4 bases and J by 2 bases, leaving 13 bases between them. The CDR3 region has the DNA TGCGCCAGCAGCACGACGGGGGGCCCCTACAATGAGCAGTTCTTC. It encodes CASSTTGGPYNEQFF.